A selection of T cell receptor beta chains follows, all from one sample in a study of PD-L1 blockade in urothelial cancer. Clones were sequenced by immunoSEQ multiplex PCR, and TCRdb holds only the in-frame ones, with some missing. This sample carries roughly 56,000 clones, roughly 80% of them seen once, and the ten largest clones take around 4.5%. The material sequenced was PBMCs, taken around atezolizumab (anti-PD-L1) treatment. These receptor sequences come from a man in his 70s with urothelial cancer. The CDR3 runs from the conserved cysteine through the conserved F or W. Each record gives: D gene, V gene, clone size, J gene, CDR3 protein, CDR3 DNA. A D gene is named only where the DNA matches it firmly. Only part of the rows carry a size: once, few, many, or a class if the clone is expanded.

d_gene: TRBD1; v_gene: TRBV4-1; abundance: NA; j_gene: TRBJ2-1; CDR3aa: CASSPRTGEQFF; CDR3nt: TGCGCCAGCAGCCCAAGGACAGGTGAGCAGTTCTTC
d_gene: NA; v_gene: TRBV19; abundance: NA; j_gene: TRBJ2-7; CDR3aa: CASSIVATREQYF; CDR3nt: TGTGCCAGTAGTATAGTAGCGACTCGCGAGCAGTACTTC
d_gene: NA; v_gene: TRBV28; abundance: NA; j_gene: TRBJ1-5; CDR3aa: CASSSGTNQPQHF; CDR3nt: TGTGCCAGCAGTTCCGGGACTAATCAGCCCCAGCATTTT
d_gene: NA; v_gene: TRBV30; abundance: few; j_gene: TRBJ2-7; CDR3aa: CAWRFHGSYEQYF; CDR3nt: TGTGCCTGGAGGTTCCACGGGAGCTACGAGCAGTACTTC
d_gene: TRBD2; v_gene: TRBV4-1; abundance: NA; j_gene: TRBJ2-1; CDR3aa: CASSLGLANEQFF; CDR3nt: TGCGCCAGCAGCCTCGGACTAGCCAATGAGCAGTTCTTC
d_gene: NA; v_gene: TRBV5-8; abundance: NA; j_gene: TRBJ2-2; CDR3aa: CASSLGVSESGELFF; CDR3nt: TGTGCCAGCAGCTTGGGGGTCTCGGAGTCCGGGGAGCTGTTTTTT
d_gene: NA; v_gene: TRBV6-1; abundance: NA; j_gene: TRBJ1-2; CDR3aa: CASSVSGSSSNYGYTF; CDR3nt: TGTGCCAGCAGTGTTAGTGGGAGCTCGTCTAACTATGGCTACACCTTC
d_gene: NA; v_gene: TRBV6-1; abundance: NA; j_gene: TRBJ1-5; CDR3aa: CASSDPRFRQPQHF; CDR3nt: TGTGCCAGCAGTGACCCCAGGTTCCGTCAGCCCCAGCATTTT
d_gene: NA; v_gene: TRBV5-6; abundance: NA; j_gene: TRBJ2-7; CDR3aa: CASSLVATGTYEQYF; CDR3nt: TGTGCCAGCAGCTTGGTGGCGACGGGAACCTACGAGCAGTACTTC
d_gene: NA; v_gene: TRBV5-6; abundance: few; j_gene: TRBJ2-1; CDR3aa: CASILLRRGSSSKQFF; CDR3nt: TGTGCCAGCATCCTACTACGCAGGGGCTCGTCCAGTAAGCAGTTCTTC
d_gene: TRBD1; v_gene: TRBV7-7; abundance: NA; j_gene: TRBJ1-1; CDR3aa: CASSSPGGAEYTEAFF; CDR3nt: TGTGCTAGCAGCTCACCAGGGGGCGCAGAGTACACTGAAGCTTTCTTT
d_gene: NA; v_gene: TRBV7-9; abundance: few; j_gene: TRBJ1-2; CDR3aa: CASSLRTEDGYTF; CDR3nt: TGTGCCAGCAGCCTAAGGACAGAGGACGGCTACACCTTC
d_gene: NA; v_gene: TRBV5-4; abundance: NA; j_gene: TRBJ2-3; CDR3aa: CASNPSSGTDTQYF; CDR3nt: TGTGCCAGCAACCCTTCTAGCGGCACAGATACGCAGTATTTT
d_gene: TRBD1; v_gene: TRBV7-9; abundance: NA; j_gene: TRBJ2-5; CDR3aa: CASSLVIPDRVYQETQYF; CDR3nt: TGTGCCAGCAGCTTAGTCATACCCGACAGGGTGTACCAAGAGACCCAGTACTTC
d_gene: NA; v_gene: TRBV9; abundance: NA; j_gene: TRBJ2-5; CDR3aa: CASSVVGSQGTQYF; CDR3nt: TGTGCCAGCAGCGTAGTTGGTAGCCAGGGGACCCAGTACTTC
d_gene: TRBD1; v_gene: TRBV30; abundance: NA; j_gene: TRBJ2-7; CDR3aa: CAWSRDRGLEQYF; CDR3nt: TGTGCCTGGAGTCGGGACAGGGGGCTCGAGCAGTACTTC
d_gene: TRBD1; v_gene: TRBV7-2; abundance: NA; j_gene: TRBJ1-2; CDR3aa: CASSLDRGQGAYGYTF; CDR3nt: TGTGCCAGCAGCTTAGACCGGGGACAGGGGGCGTATGGCTACACCTTC
d_gene: NA; v_gene: TRBV5-4; abundance: NA; j_gene: TRBJ2-7; CDR3aa: CASKSGRSGGAEQYF; CDR3nt: TGTGCCAGCAAATCCGGGCGGTCCGGAGGAGCCGAGCAGTACTTC
d_gene: NA; v_gene: TRBV15; abundance: NA; j_gene: TRBJ1-4; CDR3aa: CATSRDLRTVNEKLFF; CDR3nt: TGTGCCACCAGCAGAGATCTCAGGACAGTTAATGAAAAACTGTTTTTT
d_gene: TRBD2; v_gene: TRBV9; abundance: NA; j_gene: TRBJ2-7; CDR3aa: CASSVGASGRGEEEQYF; CDR3nt: TGTGCCAGCAGCGTAGGGGCTAGCGGGAGGGGTGAGGAAGAGCAGTACTTC
d_gene: TRBD1; v_gene: TRBV7-6; abundance: NA; j_gene: TRBJ1-4; CDR3aa: CASSPRTGPSNEKLFF; CDR3nt: TGTGCCAGCAGCCCAAGGACAGGGCCATCTAATGAAAAACTGTTTTTT
d_gene: TRBD1; v_gene: TRBV6-1; abundance: NA; j_gene: TRBJ1-5; CDR3aa: CASVDRGLNQPQHF; CDR3nt: TGTGCCAGCGTTGACAGGGGGCTGAATCAGCCCCAGCATTTT
d_gene: TRBD2; v_gene: TRBV4-1; abundance: NA; j_gene: TRBJ2-1; CDR3aa: CASSRTPSGPTYNEQFF; CDR3nt: TGCGCCAGCAGCCGAACCCCTAGCGGCCCGACCTACAATGAGCAGTTCTTC
d_gene: NA; v_gene: TRBV19; abundance: NA; j_gene: TRBJ2-7; CDR3aa: CASSMSLPWGAGREESYEQYF; CDR3nt: TGTGCCAGTAGTATGTCCCTCCCTTGGGGGGCAGGGAGGGAGGAATCCTACGAGCAGTACTTC
d_gene: TRBD1; v_gene: TRBV6-5; abundance: NA; j_gene: TRBJ2-6; CDR3aa: CASSSGTAPGANVLTF; CDR3nt: TGTGCCAGCAGTTCCGGGACAGCTCCTGGGGCCAACGTCCTGACTTTC
d_gene: NA; v_gene: TRBV4-2; abundance: NA; j_gene: TRBJ2-3; CDR3aa: CASSQDREEVDTQYF; CDR3nt: TGTGCCAGCAGCCAAGATCGAGAGGAGGTAGATACGCAGTATTTT
d_gene: NA; v_gene: TRBV21-1; abundance: NA; j_gene: TRBJ1-2; CDR3aa: CASSKGPAGTF; CDR3nt: TGTGCCAGCAGCAAGGGCCCTGCTGGAACCTTC
d_gene: TRBD1; v_gene: TRBV2; abundance: NA; j_gene: TRBJ1-5; CDR3aa: CASSTDRSNQPQHF; CDR3nt: TGTGCCAGCAGTACGGACAGGAGCAATCAGCCCCAGCATTTT
d_gene: TRBD2; v_gene: TRBV27; abundance: few; j_gene: TRBJ2-7; CDR3aa: CASSFGLAGAPGVYAQYF; CDR3nt: TGTGCCAGCAGTTTCGGGCTAGCGGGAGCGCCGGGGGTGTACGCGCAGTACTTC
d_gene: TRBD1; v_gene: TRBV28; abundance: NA; j_gene: TRBJ1-2; CDR3aa: CASKTSDRVGGYTF; CDR3nt: TGTGCCAGCAAGACCTCAGACAGGGTGGGGGGCTACACCTTC
d_gene: NA; v_gene: TRBV6-5; abundance: NA; j_gene: TRBJ1-2; CDR3aa: CASSPRQNYGYTF; CDR3nt: TGTGCCAGCAGTCCCCGACAGAACTATGGCTACACCTTC
d_gene: NA; v_gene: TRBV27; abundance: NA; j_gene: TRBJ2-7; CDR3aa: CASSARTAFTYEQYF; CDR3nt: TGTGCCAGCAGTGCACGGACAGCTTTTACCTACGAGCAGTACTTC
d_gene: TRBD2; v_gene: TRBV5-6; abundance: NA; j_gene: TRBJ2-7; CDR3aa: CASSLGELAGVFHEQYF; CDR3nt: TGTGCCAGCAGCTTGGGGGAACTAGCGGGAGTTTTCCACGAGCAGTACTTC
d_gene: TRBD1; v_gene: TRBV15; abundance: NA; j_gene: TRBJ2-7; CDR3aa: CATSRETGGIYEQYF; CDR3nt: TGTGCCACCAGCAGGGAGACAGGGGGCATATACGAGCAGTACTTC
d_gene: TRBD2; v_gene: TRBV7-9; abundance: NA; j_gene: TRBJ2-3; CDR3aa: CASSLGGTSGRIRADTQYF; CDR3nt: TGTGCCAGCAGCTTAGGCGGGACTAGCGGGAGGATACGCGCAGATACGCAGTATTTT
d_gene: NA; v_gene: TRBV19; abundance: NA; j_gene: TRBJ1-2; CDR3aa: CASSILRLGDYGYTF; CDR3nt: TGTGCCAGTAGTATCCTCAGGCTCGGGGACTATGGCTACACCTTC
d_gene: TRBD1; v_gene: TRBV28; abundance: NA; j_gene: TRBJ2-2; CDR3aa: CASTSFGQGATGELFF; CDR3nt: TGTGCCAGCACTAGTTTCGGACAGGGGGCGACCGGGGAGCTGTTTTTT
d_gene: NA; v_gene: TRBV28; abundance: NA; j_gene: TRBJ1-2; CDR3aa: CASSLLGGGGAGHGYTF; CDR3nt: TGTGCCAGCAGTTTACTTGGTGGGGGGGGCGCAGGACATGGCTACACCTTC
d_gene: TRBD1; v_gene: TRBV19; abundance: NA; j_gene: TRBJ1-2; CDR3aa: CASSGQGSGYTF; CDR3nt: TGTGCCAGTAGTGGACAGGGTTCGGGCTACACCTTC
d_gene: NA; v_gene: TRBV18; abundance: NA; j_gene: TRBJ1-5; CDR3aa: CASSPSGITQPQHF; CDR3nt: TGTGCCAGCTCACCATCAGGGATCACTCAGCCCCAGCATTTT
d_gene: TRBD2; v_gene: TRBV29-1; abundance: NA; j_gene: TRBJ2-7; CDR3aa: CSVEDGASGPREQYF; CDR3nt: TGCAGCGTTGAAGATGGAGCTAGCGGTCCTCGGGAGCAGTACTTC
d_gene: NA; v_gene: TRBV2; abundance: NA; j_gene: TRBJ1-5; CDR3aa: CASSERGLGNQPQHF; CDR3nt: TGTGCCAGCAGTGAGCGAGGGTTGGGCAATCAGCCCCAGCATTTT
d_gene: TRBD1; v_gene: TRBV5-4; abundance: NA; j_gene: TRBJ1-1; CDR3aa: CASSRTGLGTEAFF; CDR3nt: TGTGCCAGCAGCCGGACAGGGTTGGGCACTGAAGCTTTCTTT
d_gene: NA; v_gene: TRBV27; abundance: NA; j_gene: TRBJ2-3; CDR3aa: CASGGGGEVNTDTQYF; CDR3nt: TGTGCCAGCGGAGGGGGGGGAGAGGTTAATACAGATACGCAGTATTTT
d_gene: TRBD1; v_gene: TRBV10-3; abundance: NA; j_gene: TRBJ1-2; CDR3aa: CALRDRDDYGYTF; CDR3nt: TGTGCCCTCCGGGACAGGGATGACTATGGCTACACCTTC
d_gene: NA; v_gene: TRBV6-1; abundance: once; j_gene: TRBJ2-3; CDR3aa: CASSSRGSTDTQYF; CDR3nt: TGTGCCAGCAGTTCCCGGGGTAGCACAGATACGCAGTATTTT